The sequence of this T cell receptor (beta chain) was determined in a study of blood T cell repertoires in COVID-19. In the source study's methods: Estimated nucleated cell counts came from reference gene primer amplification. TCRdb's copy holds only in-frame clones and misses some; the assay was immunoSEQ multiplex PCR. Clonal size and the V and J genes are those of that table, whereas D and trimming came from the DNA. Here the sample spans 150,000 to 200,000 clones, roughly 82% being singletons. In germline, CDR1 is SEHNR, CDR2 FQNEAQ (reference sequence). This CDR3 is 14 amino acids long. Between the trimmed V and J ends, which lost 4 bases and 4 bases, there was a span of 13 bases.

This sequence joins TRBV7-9 and TRBJ1-2, with TRBD1 as a possible D gene (6 bases). The source of this sequence is a woman aged 55-75 years with COVID-19, enrolled during active disease. Sequenced input: peripheral blood. CDR3 coding DNA: TGTGCCAGCAGCTCACAGGGAAGACTCTATGGCTACACCTTC. Residues: CASSSQGRLYGYTF.